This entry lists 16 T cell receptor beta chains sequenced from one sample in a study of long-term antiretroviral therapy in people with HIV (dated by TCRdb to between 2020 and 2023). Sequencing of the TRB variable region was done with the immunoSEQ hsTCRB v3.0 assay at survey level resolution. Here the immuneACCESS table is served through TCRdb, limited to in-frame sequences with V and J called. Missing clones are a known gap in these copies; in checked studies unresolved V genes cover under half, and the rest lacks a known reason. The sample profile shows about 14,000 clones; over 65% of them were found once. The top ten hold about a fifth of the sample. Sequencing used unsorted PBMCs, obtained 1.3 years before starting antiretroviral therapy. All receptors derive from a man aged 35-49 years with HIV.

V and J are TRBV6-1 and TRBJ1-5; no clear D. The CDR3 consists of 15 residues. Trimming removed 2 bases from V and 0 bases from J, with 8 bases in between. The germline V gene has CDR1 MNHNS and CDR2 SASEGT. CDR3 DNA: TGTGCCAGCAGTGAATACAGTGCTAGCAATCAGCCCCAGCATTTT. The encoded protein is CASSEYSASNQPQHF.

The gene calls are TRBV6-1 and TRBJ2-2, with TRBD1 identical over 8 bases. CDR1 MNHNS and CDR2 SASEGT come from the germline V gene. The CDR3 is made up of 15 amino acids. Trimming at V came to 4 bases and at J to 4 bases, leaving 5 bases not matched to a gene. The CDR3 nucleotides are TGTGCCAGCAGTGGTCAGGGGGCTGGCACCGGGGAGCTGTTTTTT. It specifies CASSGQGAGTGELFF.

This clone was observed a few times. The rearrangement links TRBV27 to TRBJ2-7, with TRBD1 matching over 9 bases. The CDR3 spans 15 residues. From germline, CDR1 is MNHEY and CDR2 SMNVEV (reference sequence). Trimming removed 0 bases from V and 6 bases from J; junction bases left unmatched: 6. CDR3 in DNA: TGTGCCAGCAGTTTATCGTGGGACAGGGTTCCCGAGCAGTACTTC. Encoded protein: CASSLSWDRVPEQYF.

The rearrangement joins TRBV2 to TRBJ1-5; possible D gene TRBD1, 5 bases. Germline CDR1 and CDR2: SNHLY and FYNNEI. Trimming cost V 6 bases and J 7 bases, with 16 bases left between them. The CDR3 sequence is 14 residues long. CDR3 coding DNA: TGTGCCAGCAGCGGTGGGGGGTTAGAGCAGCCCCAGCATTTT. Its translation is CASSGGGLEQPQHF.

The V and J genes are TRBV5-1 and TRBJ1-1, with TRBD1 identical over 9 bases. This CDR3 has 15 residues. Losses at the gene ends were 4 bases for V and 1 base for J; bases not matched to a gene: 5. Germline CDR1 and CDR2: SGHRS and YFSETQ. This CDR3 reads CASSRGQGPNTEAFF. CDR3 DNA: TGCGCCAGCAGCCGCGGACAGGGGCCGAACACTGAAGCTTTCTTT.

The CDR3 bases are TGCGCCAGCAGCATCGAGCCTACAGGGAATGAGCAGTTCTTC. It yields the protein CASSIEPTGNEQFF. The chain combines TRBV5-1 with TRBJ2-1, with a possible D match to TRBD1 (6 bases). Trimming removed 4 bases from V and 7 bases from J, with 15 bases in between. The germline V gene encodes CDR1 SGHRS and CDR2 YFSETQ. CDR3 size: 14 residues.

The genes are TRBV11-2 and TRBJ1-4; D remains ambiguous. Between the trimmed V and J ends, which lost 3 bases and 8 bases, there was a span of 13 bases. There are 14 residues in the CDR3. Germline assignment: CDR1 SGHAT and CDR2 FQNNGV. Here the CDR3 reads CASSFSDAGEKLFF. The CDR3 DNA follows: TGTGCCAGCAGCTTCTCAGACGCGGGGGAAAAACTGTTTTTT.

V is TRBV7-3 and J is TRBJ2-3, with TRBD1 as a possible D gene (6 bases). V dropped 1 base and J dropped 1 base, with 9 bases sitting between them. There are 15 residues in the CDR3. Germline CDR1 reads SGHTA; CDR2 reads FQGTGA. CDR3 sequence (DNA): TGTGCCAGCAGCTTAATAGGGGGTGGCACAGATACGCAGTATTTT. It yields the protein CASSLIGGGTDTQYF.

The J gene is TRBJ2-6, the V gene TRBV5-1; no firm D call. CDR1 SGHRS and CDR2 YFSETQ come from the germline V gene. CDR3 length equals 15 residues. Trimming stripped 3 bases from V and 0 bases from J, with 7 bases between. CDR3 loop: CASSSTISGANVLTF. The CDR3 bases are TGCGCCAGCAGCTCCACTATCTCTGGGGCCAACGTCCTGACTTTC.

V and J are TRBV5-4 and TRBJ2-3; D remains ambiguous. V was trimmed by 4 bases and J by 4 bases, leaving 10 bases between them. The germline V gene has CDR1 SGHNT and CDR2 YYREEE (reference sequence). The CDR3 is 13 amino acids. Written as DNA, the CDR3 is TGTGCCAGCAGCCCCGACTTACCAGATACGCAGTATTTT. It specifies CASSPDLPDTQYF. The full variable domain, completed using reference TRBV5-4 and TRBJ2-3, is ETGVTQSPTHLIKTRGQQVTLRCSSQSGHNTVSWYQQALGQGPQFIFQYYREEENGRGNFPPRFSGLQFPNYSSELNVNALELDDSALYLCASSPDLPDTQYFGPGTRLTVL.

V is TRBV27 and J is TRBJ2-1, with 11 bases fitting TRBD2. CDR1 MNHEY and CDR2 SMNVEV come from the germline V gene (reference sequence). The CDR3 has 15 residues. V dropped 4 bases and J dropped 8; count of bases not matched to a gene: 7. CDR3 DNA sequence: TGTGCCAGCAGTTCCCGACTAGCGGGGTCGTATGAGCAGTTCTTC. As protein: CASSSRLAGSYEQFF.

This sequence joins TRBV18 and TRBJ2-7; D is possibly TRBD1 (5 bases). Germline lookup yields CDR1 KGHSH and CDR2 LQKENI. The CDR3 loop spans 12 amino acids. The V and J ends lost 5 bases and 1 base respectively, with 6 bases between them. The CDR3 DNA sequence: TGTGCCAGCTCAAGGGGTTCCTACGAGCAGTACTTC. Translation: CASSRGSYEQYF.

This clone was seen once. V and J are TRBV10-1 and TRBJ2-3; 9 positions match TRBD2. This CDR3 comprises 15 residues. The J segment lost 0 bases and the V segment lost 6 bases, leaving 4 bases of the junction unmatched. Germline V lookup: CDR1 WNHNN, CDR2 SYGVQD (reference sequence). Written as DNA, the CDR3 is TGCGCCAGCAGCGGGACTAGCCTTAGCACAGATACGCAGTATTTT. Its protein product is CASSGTSLSTDTQYF.

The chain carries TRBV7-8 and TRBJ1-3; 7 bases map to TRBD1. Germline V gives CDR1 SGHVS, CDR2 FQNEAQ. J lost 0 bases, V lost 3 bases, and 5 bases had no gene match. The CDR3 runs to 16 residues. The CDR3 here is CASSLGQKFSGNTIYF. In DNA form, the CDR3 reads TGTGCCAGCAGCTTGGGACAGAAGTTCTCTGGAAACACCATATATTTT.

CDR3 region: CASSLQDNTEAFF. The CDR3 DNA sequence: TGTGCCAGCAGCTTACAGGATAACACTGAAGCTTTCTTT. The chain carries TRBV7-8 and TRBJ1-1, with D unresolved. The germline V gene encodes CDR1 SGHVS and CDR2 FQNEAQ. The CDR3 spans 13 residues. The V gene lost 2 bases and the J gene lost 2 bases, with 6 bases spanning the gap.

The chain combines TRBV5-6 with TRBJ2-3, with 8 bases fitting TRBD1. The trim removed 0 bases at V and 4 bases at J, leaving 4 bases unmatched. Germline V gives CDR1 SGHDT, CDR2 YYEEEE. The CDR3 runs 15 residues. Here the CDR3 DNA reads TGTGCCAGCAGCTTGGGGACAGGGATCGCAGATACGCAGTATTTT. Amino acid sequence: CASSLGTGIADTQYF.